This entry describes one TCR beta chain. No patient had autoimmune disease or received systemic immunosuppression. This record comes from a study of OX40 agonist ivuxolimab in advanced cancers. Study overall: People who had prior anti-PD-1, anti-PD-L1 or anti-CTLA-4 therapy could take part, and around 40% had some.

Sequenced by immunoSEQ multiplex PCR; TCRdb stores in-frame clones only, minus some. The sample contains about 66,000 clones, about 90% of which appear only once. V gave up 3 bases and J gave up 5 bases, with 13 bases separating them. Germline assignment: CDR1 SGHVS and CDR2 FQNEAQ. CDR3 length equals 14 residues. The sample here was CD4+ or CD8+ T cells sorted from blood, taken in a trial of the OX40 agonist ivuxolimab. The chain joins TRBV7-8 to TRBJ2-5; D is ambiguous. The receptor's source is an adult with an advanced solid tumor such as melanoma, head and neck, liver or kidney cancer. Here the CDR3 DNA reads TGTGCCAGCAGCTTTGATGTGGGCCGGGAGACCCAGTACTTC. This encodes CASSFDVGRETQYF.